This is a list of T cell receptor beta chains from one sample in a study of Graves' ophthalmopathy and Graves' hyperthyroidism. TCRdb analysed the multiplex PCR reads with MiXCR anew, one entry per CDR3 protein. The sample lists about 220,000 distinct CDR3 sequences, about 22% occurring once. The sample was peripheral blood. The receptors shown here come from a woman between 50 and 59 years old with Graves' ophthalmopathy. Each CDR3 is given with its conserved first and last residue.

TRBV30	TRBJ2-7	CAWSLAGNSYEQYF
TRBV6-9	TRBJ2-7	CASSPDSGQGPTYEQYF
TRBV12-3/TRBV12-4	TRBJ2-7	CASSPDRTYSYEQYF
TRBV15	TRBJ2-2	CATSRFTTGELFF
TRBV24-1	TRBJ2-5	CATSDFGLAGGLQETQYF
TRBV7-6	TRBJ2-7	CASSAGTLGSYEQYF
TRBV30	TRBJ1-2	CAWSVWGNYGYTF
TRBV9	TRBJ2-5	CASSPRGRGPETQYF
TRBV6-5	TRBJ1-2	CASSYGGGPGGYTF
TRBV5-1	TRBJ1-1	CASSPNIDRTTAFF
TRBV29-1	TRBJ2-7	CSVSGTSDEQYF
TRBV7-9	TRBJ2-7	CASSYWTSGSREQYF
TRBV7-8	TRBJ2-5	CASSLDRGHQETQYF
TRBV29-1	TRBJ2-7	CSVRTGSSYEQYF
TRBV5-1	TRBJ2-3	CASSADVSITDTQYF
TRBV5-5	TRBJ2-5	CASNPPLQTQYF
TRBV15	TRBJ2-4	CATSRVGRGQGIAKNIQYF
TRBV4-2	TRBJ2-2	CASSFNQGSGELFF
TRBV20-1	TRBJ2-7	CSASKRDTYEQYF
TRBV19	TRBJ1-1	CASSIRGNTEAFF
TRBV28	TRBJ2-7	CASSLSGRGTYEQYF
TRBV7-9	TRBJ1-5	CASSNKDQPQHF
TRBV6-2/TRBV6-3	TRBJ1-1	CASRDRKGSTEAFF
TRBV7-2	TRBJ1-5	CASSTVGTQNQPQHF
TRBV7-2	TRBJ2-7	CASSLRSAEQYF
TRBV18	TRBJ1-2	CASSQTYDQGHGYTF
TRBV19	TRBJ1-1	CASSFHQKGTEAFF
TRBV29-1	TRBJ2-5	CSVGRGGFGTQYF
TRBV6-1	TRBJ2-5	CASSGTTGPETQYF